The 30 T cell receptor beta chains presented below share a single source sample, sequenced in a study of blood T cell repertoires in COVID-19. TCRdb keeps only in-frame clones here, not all; method: immunoSEQ multiplex PCR. The table includes 100,000 to 130,000 clones, 80% to 85% detected once. The sample consisted of peripheral blood. The receptors were sampled from a man between 65 and 85 years old with acute or convalescent COVID-19.

The chain recombines TRBV6-2 or TRBV6-3 with TRBJ2-3; 10 bases match TRBD2. V shed 3 bases, J shed 7 bases, and the junction held 13 bases outside the gene matches. Per the germline V gene, CDR1 is MNHEY and CDR2 is SVGEGT. The CDR3 length is 17 residues. The CDR3: CASSYLLAGARRYTQYF. In nucleotides, the CDR3 is TGTGCCAGCAGTTATCTCCTAGCGGGGGCTAGGCGGTATACGCAGTATTTT.

This clone was found once. The chain joins TRBV2 to TRBJ2-7, with D possibly TRBD2 on 6 matching bases. This CDR3 spans 15 amino acids. V lost 1 base and J 0 bases, leaving 10 bases between the germline ends. The germline V gene has CDR1 SNHLY and CDR2 FYNNEI. The CDR3 sequence is CASSEGEVLSYEQYF. The CDR3 DNA reads as TGTGCCAGCAGTGAAGGGGAGGTTCTCTCCTACGAGCAGTACTTC. The variable domain in full, completed from reference TRBV2 and TRBJ2-7, reads EPEVTQTPSHQVTQMGQEVILRCVPISNHLYFYWYRQILGQKVEFLVSFYNNEISEKSEIFDDQFSVERPDGSNFTLKIRSTKLEDSAMYFCASSEGEVLSYEQYFGPGTRLTVT.

The chain uses TRBV7-9 and TRBJ1-2, with 7 positions matching TRBD1. The V gene end was trimmed by 5 bases and the J gene end by 8 bases; junction bases not matched to a gene: 8. CDR1 is SEHNR, CDR2 FQNEAQ, per germline (reference sequence). CDR3 length: 13 residues. The CDR3 nucleotides read TGTGCCAGCAGCCAGGGGGGCGAGGCCGGCTACACCTTC. Translation: CASSQGGEAGYTF.

By share, this clone ranks as medium-sized (0.01 to 0.1%). V and J are TRBV4-1 and TRBJ1-2; D is possibly TRBD1 (6 bases). CDR3 length: 14 amino acids. Germline lookup yields CDR1 MGHRA and CDR2 YSYEKL. Trimming stripped 0 bases from V and 8 bases from J, with 13 bases between. The CDR3 DNA reads as TGCGCCAGCAGCCAAGAAATGGACAGACCCGGCTACACCTTC. Protein sequence: CASSQEMDRPGYTF.

The genes are TRBV5-6 and TRBJ1-2, with TRBD1 matching 7 bases. This CDR3 comprises 15 residues. The ends lost 6 bases at V and 0 bases at J; junction bases unmatched: 8. Germline assignment: CDR1 SGHDT and CDR2 YYEEEE. CDR3 loop: CASNFPGQTNYGYTF. The CDR3 DNA sequence: TGTGCCAGCAATTTCCCGGGACAGACTAACTATGGCTACACCTTC.

The chain uses TRBV6-5 and TRBJ1-6; D is ambiguous. The CDR3 contains 13 residues. The germline V gene has CDR1 MNHEY and CDR2 SVGAGI. Trimming removed 5 bases at V and 8 bases at J, with 10 bases between. This CDR3 reads CASSRLRDSPLHF. Written as DNA, the CDR3 is TGTGCCAGCAGTCGTCTCCGGGATTCACCCCTCCACTTT.

V and J are TRBV15 and TRBJ2-3; 10 bases line up with TRBD2. The CDR3 covers 16 residues. V gave up 5 bases and J gave up 2 bases; unmatched junction bases: 7. Germline CDR1 reads LNHNV; CDR2 reads YYDKDF (reference sequence). This chain's CDR3 is CATSSGLAVDTDTQYF. In DNA form, the CDR3 reads TGTGCCACCAGCTCCGGACTAGCGGTCGACACAGATACGCAGTATTTT.

This clone has more than one count but fewer than ten. The rearrangement uses TRBV10-3 and TRBJ1-1; 7 bases agree with TRBD1. Germline CDR1 and CDR2: ENHRY and SYGVKD. V lost 6 bases and J lost 12; bases outside the gene matches: 10. CDR3 length equals 12 residues. In nucleotides, the CDR3 is TGTGCCATCAGCACTGCGGGACAGATGACTTTCTTT. Translation gives CAISTAGQMTFF.

The rearrangement links TRBV7-3 to TRBJ2-3; tentative D call: TRBD1 (5 bases). CDR3 length: 16 residues. Looked up from germline, CDR1 is SGHTA and CDR2 is FQGTGA. V shed 2 bases and J shed 0 bases, with 12 bases lying between them. The CDR3 spells CASSLGGRASTDTQYF. The CDR3 coding sequence is TGTGCCAGCAGCTTAGGTGGCAGGGCTAGCACAGATACGCAGTATTTT.

V usage is TRBV5-8 and J usage is TRBJ2-2, with D maybe TRBD1 (6 bases). This CDR3 spans 15 amino acids. The germline V and J ends were trimmed by 1 base and 4 bases, with 11 bases remaining between them. Germline V gene lookup returns CDR1 SGHTS and CDR2 YDEGEE. The CDR3 here is CASSLLIGGTGELFF. The CDR3 DNA sequence: TGTGCCAGCAGCTTGTTAATAGGGGGCACCGGGGAGCTGTTTTTT.

The V gene is TRBV20-1, the J gene TRBJ2-7; TRBD1 agrees at 9 bases. There are 11 residues in the CDR3. Germline CDR1 reads DFQATT; CDR2 reads SNEGSKA (reference sequence). The trim removed 6 bases at V and 5 bases at J, leaving 2 bases unmatched. CDR3 coding DNA: TGCAGTGCCCGGGACAGGGACGAGCAGTACTTC. As protein: CSARDRDEQYF.

The genes are TRBV12-3 or TRBV12-4 and TRBJ1-2; D unclear. This CDR3 has 12 residues. V lost 4 bases and J 1 base, leaving 4 bases between the germline ends. The CDR3 here is CASSSLNYGYTF. CDR3 bases: TGTGCCAGCAGTTCTCTTAACTATGGCTACACCTTC.

This clone was observed once. This sequence joins TRBV7-9 and TRBJ1-1; 8 bases line up with TRBD1. The CDR3 has 19 amino acids. The trim removed 1 base at V and 0 bases at J, leaving 13 bases unmatched. Germline CDR1 is SEHNR and CDR2 is FQNEAQ (reference sequence). CDR3 sequence (DNA): TGTGCCAGCAGCTTAGAAGGAACAGGGGGTTTAGGTATGAACACTGAAGCTTTCTTT. Translated: CASSLEGTGGLGMNTEAFF. Variable domain in full (rest from reference TRBV7-9 and TRBJ1-1): DTGVSQNPRHKITKRGQNVTFRCDPISEHNRLYWYRQTLGQGPEFLTYFQNEAQLEKSRLLSDRFSAERPKGSFSTLEIQRTEQGDSAMYLCASSLEGTGGLGMNTEAFFGQGTRLTVV.

The gene calls are TRBV7-8 and TRBJ1-1; 7 nucleotides agree with TRBD1. This CDR3 is 16 amino acids long. The V gene's germline CDR1 is SGHVS and CDR2 FQNEAQ. The ends lost 1 base at V and 5 bases at J; junction bases unmatched: 10. This chain's CDR3 is CASSLVGTVGRTEAFF. The DNA of the CDR3 is TGTGCCAGCAGCTTAGTCGGGACAGTTGGTAGGACTGAAGCTTTCTTT. Drawing the rest from reference TRBV7-8 and TRBJ1-1, the complete variable domain is GAGVSQSPRYKVAKRGQDVALRCDPISGHVSLFWYQQALGQGPEFLTYFQNEAQLDKSGLPSDRFFAERPEGSVSTLKIQRTQQEDSAVYLCASSLVGTVGRTEAFFGQGTRLTVV.

The chain carries TRBV7-2 and TRBJ2-7, with 8 bases lining up with TRBD1. The V gene end was trimmed by 4 bases and the J gene end by 2 bases; junction bases not matched to a gene: 7. Germline V gives CDR1 SGHTA, CDR2 FQGNSA. This CDR3 is built from 15 residues. CDR3 amino acids: CASSSAGGPTYEQYF. Here the CDR3 DNA reads TGTGCCAGCAGCTCCGCAGGGGGCCCGACCTACGAGCAGTACTTC.

This chain joins TRBV6-4 and TRBJ1-1; maybe TRBD1 (5 bases). CDR3 length equals 13 residues. CDR1 is MRHNA and CDR2 is SNTAGT in the germline V gene. The V end was cut by 3 bases, the J end by 1 base, with 6 bases between. DNA of the CDR3: TGTGCCAGCAGTGAAGGGGCGAACACTGAAGCTTTCTTT. The encoded protein is CASSEGANTEAFF.

This clone was detected only a few times. The rearrangement uses TRBV13 and TRBJ2-5; 10 bases are a match to TRBD2. V lost 4 bases, J lost 4 bases, and 15 bases stayed unmatched. This CDR3 is built from 18 residues. Germline lookup yields CDR1 PRHDT and CDR2 FYEKMQ (reference sequence). CDR3 sequence reads: CASSSSLAGLPGGETQYF. CDR3 nucleotide sequence: TGTGCCAGCAGCTCCTCACTAGCGGGGCTCCCCGGAGGAGAGACCCAGTACTTC.

The chain is built from TRBV5-1 and TRBJ2-5; 9 positions agree with TRBD2. Trimming took 0 bases from V and 5 from J; bases not matched to a gene: 5. The germline gives CDR1 SGHRS, CDR2 YFSETQ. The CDR3 covers 15 residues. DNA of the CDR3: TGCGCCAGCAGCTTGGGCCTAGCGGGGCACGAGACCCAGTACTTC. It encodes CASSLGLAGHETQYF.

In regard to this clone: Other DNA sequences of this sample code for an identical CDR3. The V gene is TRBV9, the J gene TRBJ2-5; D is unresolved. This CDR3 is built from 13 residues. The germline CDR1 and CDR2 sequences are SGDLS and YYNGEE. Trimming removed 0 bases from V and 2 bases from J, with 5 bases in between. The CDR3 spells CASSVGQQETQYF. The CDR3 region has the DNA TGTGCCAGCAGCGTAGGGCAGCAAGAGACCCAGTACTTC.

V and J are TRBV29-1 and TRBJ2-3; 11 positions match TRBD1. This CDR3 region has 14 residues. Germline V lookup: CDR1 SQVTM, CDR2 ANQGSEA. The junction had 7 bases not matched to a gene; V was cut back by 6 bases and J by 5 bases. Here the CDR3 reads CSVAGQGAGDTQYF. Written as DNA, the CDR3 is TGCAGCGTCGCCGGACAGGGGGCCGGAGATACGCAGTATTTT.

V and J are TRBV18 and TRBJ1-4; 10 bases map to TRBD1. With V trimmed by 4 bases and J by 9 bases, 5 bases remained unmatched. The CDR3 has 14 amino acids. CDR1 is KGHSH, CDR2 LQKENI, per germline. CDR3 nucleotide sequence: TGTGCCAGCTCACGGGACAGGGGCCATCAAAAACTGTTTTTT. Translated, it gives CASSRDRGHQKLFF.

The chain is built from TRBV19 and TRBJ1-1, with D uncertain. Germline CDR1 LNHDA, CDR2 SQIVND (reference sequence). Trimming removed 4 bases at V and 3 bases at J, with 9 bases between. This CDR3 comprises 13 residues. For the CDR3, the DNA is TGTGCCAGTAGTACTCAAACTTACACTGAAGCTTTCTTT. Translated: CASSTQTYTEAFF.

The rearrangement joins TRBV14 to TRBJ2-2, with TRBD2 identical over 11 bases. Germline V gene lookup returns CDR1 SGHDN and CDR2 FVKESK. The J segment lost 2 bases and the V segment lost 6 bases, leaving 8 bases of the junction unmatched. The CDR3 spans 17 residues. The CDR3 region is CASSKLAGAENTGELFF. The CDR3 DNA is TGTGCCAGCAGTAAACTAGCGGGGGCCGAAAACACCGGGGAGCTGTTTTTT.

This clone occurred once. The rearrangement uses TRBV7-8 and TRBJ1-1; possible D gene TRBD1, 5 bases. V was cut by 5 bases and J by 0 bases, with 25 bases left in between. Looked up from germline, CDR1 is SGHVS and CDR2 is FQNEAQ. This CDR3 is built from 19 residues. CDR3 DNA sequence: TGTGCCAGCAGCCCTACTTTCAGCTCTGGGGCGGCTTTGAACACTGAAGCTTTCTTT. This gives the protein CASSPTFSSGAALNTEAFF.

V usage is TRBV7-2 and J usage is TRBJ2-7; 12 positions agree with TRBD1. Trimming at V came to 5 bases and at J to 7 bases, leaving 6 bases not matched to a gene. CDR3 length: 14 amino acids. Per the germline V gene, CDR1 is SGHTA and CDR2 is FQGNSA. This CDR3 reads CASSAGQGAGEQYF. In DNA form, the CDR3 reads TGTGCCAGCAGCGCGGGACAGGGGGCAGGGGAGCAGTACTTC.

The chain has TRBV5-1 and TRBJ2-2, with TRBD1 matching 7 bases. Looked up from germline, CDR1 is SGHRS and CDR2 is YFSETQ. The J segment lost 6 bases and the V segment lost 1 base, leaving 6 bases of the junction unmatched. The CDR3 has 15 residues. The chain's CDR3 is CASSLKGADSGELFF. CDR3 coding DNA: TGCGCCAGCAGCTTGAAGGGGGCCGACTCCGGGGAGCTGTTTTTT.

The CDR3 bases are TGTGCCAGCACCCCCGGCTCAGGTTCCTCTCACTATGGCTACACCTTC. Its protein product is CASTPGSGSSHYGYTF. The chain is built from TRBV7-9 and TRBJ1-2; D ambiguous. The length of the CDR3 is 16 residues. CDR1 and CDR2 (germline): SEHNR, FQNEAQ (reference sequence). V was trimmed by 7 bases and J by 3 bases, leaving 21 bases between them.

This clone was observed a few times. V and J are TRBV25-1 and TRBJ1-4; 7 nucleotides agree with TRBD1. The CDR3 spans 18 residues. V lost 0 bases, J lost 7 bases, and 14 bases stayed unmatched. Germline CDR1 is MGHDK and CDR2 is SYGVNS. Here the CDR3 reads CASSEYGAGGSSFEKLFF. For the CDR3, the DNA is TGTGCCAGCAGTGAATATGGGGCAGGGGGGAGTTCTTTTGAAAAACTGTTTTTT.

The chain has TRBV10-2 and TRBJ2-2; 7 bases line up with TRBD1. J was trimmed by 5 bases and V by 5 bases; bases with no gene match: 5. The CDR3 is 14 residues long. Germline loops: CDR1 WSHSY, CDR2 SAAADI. The CDR3 DNA follows: TGCGCCAGCAGTACTGGACAGGCAACCGGGGAGCTGTTTTTT. This gives the protein CASSTGQATGELFF.

This chain joins TRBV5-1 and TRBJ2-3, with 15 nucleotides matching TRBD2. With V trimmed by 4 bases and J by 6 bases, 6 bases remained unmatched. The CDR3 has 16 amino acids. CDR1 and CDR2 from the germline V gene are SGHRS and YFSETQ. The CDR3 region is CASSPRTSGGADTQYF. CDR3 nucleotide sequence: TGCGCCAGCAGCCCCCGGACTAGCGGGGGGGCCGATACGCAGTATTTT.